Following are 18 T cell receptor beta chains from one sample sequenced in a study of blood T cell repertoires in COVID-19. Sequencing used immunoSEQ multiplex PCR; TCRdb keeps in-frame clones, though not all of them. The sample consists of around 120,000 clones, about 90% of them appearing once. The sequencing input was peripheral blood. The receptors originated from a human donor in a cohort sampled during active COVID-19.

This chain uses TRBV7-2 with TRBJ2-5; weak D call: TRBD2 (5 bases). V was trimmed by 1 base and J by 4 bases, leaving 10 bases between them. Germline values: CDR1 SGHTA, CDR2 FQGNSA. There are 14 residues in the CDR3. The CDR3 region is CASSLEPGLETQYF. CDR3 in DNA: TGTGCCAGCAGCTTAGAACCGGGATTAGAGACCCAGTACTTC. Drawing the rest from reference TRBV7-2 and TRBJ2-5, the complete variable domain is GAGVSQSPSNKVTEKGKDVELRCDPISGHTALYWYRQSLGQGLEFLIYFQGNSAPDKSGLPSDRFSAERTGGSVSTLTIQRTQQEDSAVYLCASSLEPGLETQYFGPGTRLLVL.

CDR3 DNA: TGTGCCAGCAGCTTAGATAACCACGGACAGGGGTTCCTTGGCTACACCTTC. Amino acids: CASSLDNHGQGFLGYTF. The gene calls are TRBV11-3 and TRBJ1-2, with 9 bases matching TRBD1. Losses at the gene ends were 0 bases for V and 7 bases for J; bases not matched to a gene: 12. Germline assignment: CDR1 SGHNT and CDR2 YENEEA. This CDR3 is built from 17 residues.

The CDR3 sequence: CASSPRDPRGISGNTIYF. CDR3 bases: TGCGCCAGCAGCCCCAGGGACCCTCGCGGGATCTCTGGAAACACCATATATTTT. The chain couples TRBV5-1 to TRBJ1-3; maybe TRBD1 (5 bases). The length of the CDR3 is 18 residues. Trimming shortened V by 4 bases and J by 0 bases, and 20 bases separated the two germline ends. CDR1 and CDR2 (germline): SGHRS, YFSETQ.

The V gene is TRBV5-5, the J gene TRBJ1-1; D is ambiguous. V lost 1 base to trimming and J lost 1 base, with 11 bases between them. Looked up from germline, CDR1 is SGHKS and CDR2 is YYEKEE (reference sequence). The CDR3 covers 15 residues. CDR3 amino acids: CASSLTLLRNTEAFF. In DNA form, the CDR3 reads TGTGCCAGCAGCTTGACTTTGCTGCGGAACACTGAAGCTTTCTTT.

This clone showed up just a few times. CDR3 residues: CASSEGGLAGDTQYF. For the CDR3, the DNA is TGTGCCAGCAGTGAAGGAGGGCTAGCGGGAGATACGCAGTATTTT. The chain joins TRBV6-1 to TRBJ2-3; 8 bases align to TRBD2. CDR3 length: 15 amino acids. Trimming took 1 base from V and 5 from J; bases not matched to a gene: 5. Germline assignment: CDR1 MNHNS and CDR2 SASEGT.

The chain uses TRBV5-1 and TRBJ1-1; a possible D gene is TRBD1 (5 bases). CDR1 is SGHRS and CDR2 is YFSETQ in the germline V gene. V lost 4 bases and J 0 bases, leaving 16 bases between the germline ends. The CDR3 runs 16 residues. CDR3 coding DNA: TGCGCCAGCAGCCTATTGGGACTGCAAATGAACACTGAAGCTTTCTTT. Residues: CASSLLGLQMNTEAFF. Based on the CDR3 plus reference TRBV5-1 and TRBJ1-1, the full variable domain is KAGVTQTPRYLIKTRGQQVTLSCSPISGHRSVSWYQQTPGQGLQFLFEYFSETQRNKGNFPGRFSGRQFSNSRSEMNVSTLELGDSALYLCASSLLGLQMNTEAFFGQGTRLTVV.

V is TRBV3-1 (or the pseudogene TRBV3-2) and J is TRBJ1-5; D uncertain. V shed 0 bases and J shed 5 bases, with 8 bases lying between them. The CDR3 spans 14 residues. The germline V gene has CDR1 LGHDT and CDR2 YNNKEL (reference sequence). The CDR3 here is CASSQEGSYQPQHF. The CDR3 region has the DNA TGTGCCAGCAGCCAAGAGGGCAGCTATCAGCCCCAGCATTTT.

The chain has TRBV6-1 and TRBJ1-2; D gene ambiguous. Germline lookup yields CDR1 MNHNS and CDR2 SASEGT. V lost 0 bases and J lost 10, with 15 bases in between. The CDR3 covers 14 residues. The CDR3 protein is CASSEALLGRDYTF. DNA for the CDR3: TGTGCCAGCAGTGAAGCGCTTCTGGGCAGAGACTACACCTTC.

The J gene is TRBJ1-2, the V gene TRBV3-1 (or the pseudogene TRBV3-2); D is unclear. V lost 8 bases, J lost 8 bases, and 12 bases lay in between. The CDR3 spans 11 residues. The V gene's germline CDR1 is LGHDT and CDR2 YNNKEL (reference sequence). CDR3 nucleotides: TGTGCCAGCGGCGACAAGGTAGGCTACACCTTC. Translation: CASGDKVGYTF.

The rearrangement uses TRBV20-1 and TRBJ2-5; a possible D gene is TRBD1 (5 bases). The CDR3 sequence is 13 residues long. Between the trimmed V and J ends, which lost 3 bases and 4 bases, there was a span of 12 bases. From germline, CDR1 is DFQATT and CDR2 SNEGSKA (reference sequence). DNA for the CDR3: TGCAGTGCTAGTTCAGGGTCTTCAGAGACCCAGTACTTC. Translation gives CSASSGSSETQYF.

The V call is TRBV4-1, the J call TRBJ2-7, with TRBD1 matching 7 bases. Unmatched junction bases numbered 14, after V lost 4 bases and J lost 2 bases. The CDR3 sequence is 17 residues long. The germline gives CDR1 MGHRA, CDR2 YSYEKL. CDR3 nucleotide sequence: TGCGCCAGCAGCCGAACACCAAGGGACAGACTTACCTACGAGCAGTACTTC. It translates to CASSRTPRDRLTYEQYF.

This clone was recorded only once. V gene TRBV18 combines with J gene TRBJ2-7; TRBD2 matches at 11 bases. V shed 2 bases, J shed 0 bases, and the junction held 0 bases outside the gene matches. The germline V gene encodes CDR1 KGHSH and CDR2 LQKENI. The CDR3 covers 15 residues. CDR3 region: CASSPGTSGSYEQYF. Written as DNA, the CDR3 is TGTGCCAGCTCACCAGGGACTAGCGGCTCCTACGAGCAGTACTTC.

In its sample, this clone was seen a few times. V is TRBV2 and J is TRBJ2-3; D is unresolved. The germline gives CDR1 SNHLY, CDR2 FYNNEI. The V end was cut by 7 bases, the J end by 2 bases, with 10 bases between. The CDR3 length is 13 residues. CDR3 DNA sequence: TGTGCCAGCAACCAGCGACCCACAGATACGCAGTATTTT. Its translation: CASNQRPTDTQYF.

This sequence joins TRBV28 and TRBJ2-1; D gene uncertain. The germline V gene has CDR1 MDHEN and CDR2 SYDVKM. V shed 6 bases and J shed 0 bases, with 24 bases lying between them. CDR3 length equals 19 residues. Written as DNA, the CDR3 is TGTGCCAGCAGCCAATCTGCCTGGTATAGCAAGAGCTCCTACAATGAGCAGTTCTTC. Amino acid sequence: CASSQSAWYSKSSYNEQFF.

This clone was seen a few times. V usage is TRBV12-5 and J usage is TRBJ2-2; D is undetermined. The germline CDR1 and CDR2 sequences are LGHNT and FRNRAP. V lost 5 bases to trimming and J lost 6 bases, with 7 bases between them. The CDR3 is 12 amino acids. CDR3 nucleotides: TGTGCTAGTGGTCCCCCGGCCGGGGAGCTGTTTTTT. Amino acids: CASGPPAGELFF.

The CDR3 nucleotides read TGCGCCAGCAGCGGGGGACCGGGGGGGTCACCCCTCCACTTT. This gives the protein CASSGGPGGSPLHF. The chain couples TRBV5-1 to TRBJ1-6, with a weak D call TRBD1 (5 bases). CDR1 and CDR2 from the germline V gene are SGHRS and YFSETQ. V lost 4 bases to trimming and J lost 10 bases, with 15 bases between them. This CDR3 has 14 amino acids.

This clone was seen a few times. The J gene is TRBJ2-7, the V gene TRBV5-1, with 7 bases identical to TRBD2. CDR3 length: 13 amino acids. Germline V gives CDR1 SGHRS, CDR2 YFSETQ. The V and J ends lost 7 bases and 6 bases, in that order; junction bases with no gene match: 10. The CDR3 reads CASQSQGGSEQYF. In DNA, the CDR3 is TGCGCCAGCCAGTCGCAGGGAGGGAGCGAGCAGTACTTC.

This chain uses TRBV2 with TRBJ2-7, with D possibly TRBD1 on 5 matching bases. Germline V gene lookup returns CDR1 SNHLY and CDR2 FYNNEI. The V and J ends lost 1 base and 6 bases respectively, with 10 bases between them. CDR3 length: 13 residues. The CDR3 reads CASSEDWGSEQYF. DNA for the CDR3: TGTGCCAGCAGTGAAGACTGGGGCTCCGAGCAGTACTTC.